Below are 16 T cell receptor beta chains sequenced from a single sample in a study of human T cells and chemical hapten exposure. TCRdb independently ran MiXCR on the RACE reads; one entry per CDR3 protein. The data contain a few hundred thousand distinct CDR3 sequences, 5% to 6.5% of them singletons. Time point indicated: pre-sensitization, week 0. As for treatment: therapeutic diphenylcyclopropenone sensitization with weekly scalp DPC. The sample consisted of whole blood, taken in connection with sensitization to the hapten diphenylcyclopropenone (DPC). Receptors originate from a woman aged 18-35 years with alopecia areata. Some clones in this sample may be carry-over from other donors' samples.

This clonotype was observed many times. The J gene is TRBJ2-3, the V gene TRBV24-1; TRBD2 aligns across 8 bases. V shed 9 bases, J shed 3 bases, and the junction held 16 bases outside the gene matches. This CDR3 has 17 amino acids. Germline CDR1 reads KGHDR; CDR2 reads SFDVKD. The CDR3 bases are TGTGCCACCGAAACAAGGAGACCTAAGCGGGGGACAGATACGCAGTATTTT. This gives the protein CATETRRPKRGTDTQYF.

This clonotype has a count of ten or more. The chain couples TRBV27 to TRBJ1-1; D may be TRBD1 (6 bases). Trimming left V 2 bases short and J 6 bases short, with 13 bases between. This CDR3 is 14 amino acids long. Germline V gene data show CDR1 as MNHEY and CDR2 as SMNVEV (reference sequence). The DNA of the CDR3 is TGTGCCAGCAGTTTAAGCAGACAGGTTGCTGAAGCTTTCTTT. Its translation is CASSLSRQVAEAFF.

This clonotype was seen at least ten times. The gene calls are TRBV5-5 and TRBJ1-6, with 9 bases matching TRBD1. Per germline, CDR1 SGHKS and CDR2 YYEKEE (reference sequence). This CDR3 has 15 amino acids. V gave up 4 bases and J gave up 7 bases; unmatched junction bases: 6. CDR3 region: CASSGTGNLNSPLHF. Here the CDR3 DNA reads TGTGCCAGCAGCGGGACAGGGAACCTCAATTCACCCCTCCACTTT.

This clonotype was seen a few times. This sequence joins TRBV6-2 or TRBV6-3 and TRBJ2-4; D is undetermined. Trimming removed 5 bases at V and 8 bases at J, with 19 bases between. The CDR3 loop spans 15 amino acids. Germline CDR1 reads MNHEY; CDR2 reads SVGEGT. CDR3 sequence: CASSPFGQLMDIQYF. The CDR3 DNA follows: TGTGCCAGCAGTCCCTTCGGGCAGCTTATGGACATTCAGTACTTC.

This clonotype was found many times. The CDR3 is CASSYEKRIFTDTQYF. In DNA, the CDR3 is TGTGCCAGCAGTTACGAAAAGAGAATCTTCACAGATACGCAGTATTTT. The chain carries TRBV27 and TRBJ2-3; D not certain. CDR3 length: 16 residues. Trimming took off 4 bases at V and 2 bases at J, with 16 bases between the two ends. Germline V gene data show CDR1 as MNHEY and CDR2 as SMNVEV (reference sequence).

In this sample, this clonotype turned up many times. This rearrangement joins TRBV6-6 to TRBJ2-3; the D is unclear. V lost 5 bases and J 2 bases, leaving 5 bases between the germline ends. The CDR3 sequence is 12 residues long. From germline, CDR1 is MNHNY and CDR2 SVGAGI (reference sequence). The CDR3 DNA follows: TGTGCCAGCAGTCAAAACACAGATACGCAGTATTTT. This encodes CASSQNTDTQYF.

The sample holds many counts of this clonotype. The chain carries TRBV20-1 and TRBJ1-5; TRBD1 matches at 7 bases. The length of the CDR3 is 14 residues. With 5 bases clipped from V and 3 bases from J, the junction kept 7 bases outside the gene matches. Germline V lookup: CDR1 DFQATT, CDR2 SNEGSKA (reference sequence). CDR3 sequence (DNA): TGCAGTGCTCCCGGGACAGCTGACAATCAGCCCCAGCATTTT. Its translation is CSAPGTADNQPQHF.

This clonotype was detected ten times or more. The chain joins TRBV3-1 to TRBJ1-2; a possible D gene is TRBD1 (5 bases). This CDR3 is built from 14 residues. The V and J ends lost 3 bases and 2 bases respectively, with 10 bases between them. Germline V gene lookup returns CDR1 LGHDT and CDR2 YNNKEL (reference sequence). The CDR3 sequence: CASSHSTENYGYTF. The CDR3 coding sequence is TGTGCCAGCAGCCACTCGACAGAGAACTATGGCTACACCTTC.

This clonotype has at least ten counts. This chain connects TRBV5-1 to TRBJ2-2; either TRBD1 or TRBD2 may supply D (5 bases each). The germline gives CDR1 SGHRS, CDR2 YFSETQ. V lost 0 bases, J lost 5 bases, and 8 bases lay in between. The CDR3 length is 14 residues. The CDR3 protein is CASSLAGSTGELFF. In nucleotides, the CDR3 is TGCGCCAGCAGCTTGGCAGGGAGTACCGGGGAGCTGTTTTTT.

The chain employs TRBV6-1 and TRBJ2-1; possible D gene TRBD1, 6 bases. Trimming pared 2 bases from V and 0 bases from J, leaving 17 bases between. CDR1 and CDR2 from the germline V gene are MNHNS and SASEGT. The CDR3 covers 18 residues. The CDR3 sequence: CASSEKGTYSSSYNEQFF. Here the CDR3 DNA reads TGTGCCAGCAGTGAAAAGGGGACATACTCCAGCTCCTACAATGAGCAGTTCTTC.

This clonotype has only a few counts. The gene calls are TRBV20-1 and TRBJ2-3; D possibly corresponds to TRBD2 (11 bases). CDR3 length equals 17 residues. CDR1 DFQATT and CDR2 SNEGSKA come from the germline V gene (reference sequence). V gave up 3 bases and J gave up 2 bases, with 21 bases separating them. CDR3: CSASRTGGLADTDTQYF. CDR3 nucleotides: TGCAGTGCTAGTAGGACAGGGGGACTAGCGGACACAGATACGCAGTATTTT.

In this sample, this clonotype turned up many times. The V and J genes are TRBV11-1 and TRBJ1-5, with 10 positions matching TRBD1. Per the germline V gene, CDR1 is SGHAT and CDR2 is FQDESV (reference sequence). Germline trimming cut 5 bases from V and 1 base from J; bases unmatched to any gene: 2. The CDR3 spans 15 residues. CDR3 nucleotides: TGTGCCAGCAGCGCGGGACAGGGGAGCAATCAGCCCCAGCATTTT. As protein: CASSAGQGSNQPQHF.

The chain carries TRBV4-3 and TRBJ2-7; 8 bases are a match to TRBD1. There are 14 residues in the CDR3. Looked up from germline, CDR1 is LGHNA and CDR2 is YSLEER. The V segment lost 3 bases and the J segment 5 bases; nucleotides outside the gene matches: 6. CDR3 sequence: CASSQEWTGNEQYF. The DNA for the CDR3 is TGCGCCAGCAGCCAGGAGTGGACAGGGAACGAGCAGTACTTC.

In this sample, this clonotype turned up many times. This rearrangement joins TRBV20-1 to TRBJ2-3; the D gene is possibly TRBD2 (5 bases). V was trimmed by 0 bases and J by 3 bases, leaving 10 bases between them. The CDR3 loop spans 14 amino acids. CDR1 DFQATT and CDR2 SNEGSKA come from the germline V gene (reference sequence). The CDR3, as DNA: TGCAGTGCTAGAGAGGGGAGCGAGACAGATACGCAGTATTTT. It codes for CSAREGSETDTQYF.

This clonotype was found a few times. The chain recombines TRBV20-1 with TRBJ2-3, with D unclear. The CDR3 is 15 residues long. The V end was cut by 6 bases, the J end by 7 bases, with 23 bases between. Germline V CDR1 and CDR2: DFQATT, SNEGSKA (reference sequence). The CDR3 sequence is CSAATSISRFNTQYF. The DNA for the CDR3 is TGCAGTGCCGCGACCAGCATTTCGAGGTTTAATACGCAGTATTTT.

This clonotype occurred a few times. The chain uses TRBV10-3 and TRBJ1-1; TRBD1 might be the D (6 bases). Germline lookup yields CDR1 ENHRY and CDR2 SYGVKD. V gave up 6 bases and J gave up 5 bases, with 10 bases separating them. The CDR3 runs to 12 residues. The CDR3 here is CAIRGTGTEAFF. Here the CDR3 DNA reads TGTGCCATCAGGGGTACAGGGACTGAAGCTTTCTTT.